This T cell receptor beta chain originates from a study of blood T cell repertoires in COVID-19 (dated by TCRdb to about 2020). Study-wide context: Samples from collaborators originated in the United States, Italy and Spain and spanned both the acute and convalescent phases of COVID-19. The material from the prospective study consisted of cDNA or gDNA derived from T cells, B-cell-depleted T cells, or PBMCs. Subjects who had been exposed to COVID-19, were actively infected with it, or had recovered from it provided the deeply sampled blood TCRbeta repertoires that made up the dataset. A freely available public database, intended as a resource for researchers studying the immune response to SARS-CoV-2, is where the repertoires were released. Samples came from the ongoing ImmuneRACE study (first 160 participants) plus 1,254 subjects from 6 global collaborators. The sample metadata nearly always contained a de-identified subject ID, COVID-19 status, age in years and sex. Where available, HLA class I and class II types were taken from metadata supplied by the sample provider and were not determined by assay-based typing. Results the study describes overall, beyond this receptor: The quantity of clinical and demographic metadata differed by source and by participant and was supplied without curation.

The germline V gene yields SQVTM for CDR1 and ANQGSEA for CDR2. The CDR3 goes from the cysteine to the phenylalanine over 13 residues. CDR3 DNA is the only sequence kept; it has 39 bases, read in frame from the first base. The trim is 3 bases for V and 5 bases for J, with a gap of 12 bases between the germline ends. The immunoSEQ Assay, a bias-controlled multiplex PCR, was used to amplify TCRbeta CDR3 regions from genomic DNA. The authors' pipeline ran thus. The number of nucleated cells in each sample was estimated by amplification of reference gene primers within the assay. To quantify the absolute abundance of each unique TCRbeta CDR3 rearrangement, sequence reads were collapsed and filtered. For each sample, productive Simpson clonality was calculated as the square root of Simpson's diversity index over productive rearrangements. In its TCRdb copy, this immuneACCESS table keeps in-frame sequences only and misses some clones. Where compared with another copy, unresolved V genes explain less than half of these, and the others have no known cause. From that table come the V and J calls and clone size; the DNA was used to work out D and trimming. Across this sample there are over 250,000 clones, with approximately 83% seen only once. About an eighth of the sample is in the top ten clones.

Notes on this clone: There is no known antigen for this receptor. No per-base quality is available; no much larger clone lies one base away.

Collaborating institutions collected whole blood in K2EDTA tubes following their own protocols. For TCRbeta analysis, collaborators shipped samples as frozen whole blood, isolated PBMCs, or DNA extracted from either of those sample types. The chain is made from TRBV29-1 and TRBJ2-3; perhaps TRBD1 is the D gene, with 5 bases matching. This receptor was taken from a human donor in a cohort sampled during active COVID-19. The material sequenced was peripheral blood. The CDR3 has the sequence CSVDTGKRDTQYF. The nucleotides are TGCAGCGTTGATACAGGAAAAAGAGATACGCAGTATTTT.